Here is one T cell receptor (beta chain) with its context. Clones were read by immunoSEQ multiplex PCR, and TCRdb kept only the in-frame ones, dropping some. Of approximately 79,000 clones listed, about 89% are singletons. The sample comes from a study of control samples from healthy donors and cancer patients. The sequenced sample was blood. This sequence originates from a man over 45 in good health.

The CDR3 loop reads CASSTPLTEAFF. CDR3 nucleotides: TGTGCCAGTAGTACCCCCCTTACTGAAGCTTTCTTT. The chain is built from TRBV19 and TRBJ1-1; D gene uncertain. CDR3 size: 12 residues. Between the trimmed V and J ends, which lost 4 bases and 5 bases, there was a span of 8 bases. CDR1 is LNHDA, CDR2 SQIVND, per germline (reference sequence).